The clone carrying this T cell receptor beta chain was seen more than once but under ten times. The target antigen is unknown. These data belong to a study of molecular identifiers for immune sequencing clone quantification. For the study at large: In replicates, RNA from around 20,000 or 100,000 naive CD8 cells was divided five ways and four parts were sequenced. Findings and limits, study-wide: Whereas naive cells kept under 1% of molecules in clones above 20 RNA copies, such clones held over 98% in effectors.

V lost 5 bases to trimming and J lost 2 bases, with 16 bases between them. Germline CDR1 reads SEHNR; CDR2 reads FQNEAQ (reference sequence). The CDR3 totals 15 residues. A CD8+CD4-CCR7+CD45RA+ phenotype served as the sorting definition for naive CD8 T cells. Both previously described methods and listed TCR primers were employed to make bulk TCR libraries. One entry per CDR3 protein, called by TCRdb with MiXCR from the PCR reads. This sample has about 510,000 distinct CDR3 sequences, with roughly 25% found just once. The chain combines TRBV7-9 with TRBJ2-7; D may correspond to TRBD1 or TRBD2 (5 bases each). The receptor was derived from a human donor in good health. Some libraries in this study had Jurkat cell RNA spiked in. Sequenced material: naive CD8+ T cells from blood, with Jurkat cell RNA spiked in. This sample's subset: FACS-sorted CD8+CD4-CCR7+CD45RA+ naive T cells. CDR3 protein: CASSPRDGLTYEQYF. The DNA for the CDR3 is TGTGCCAGCAGCCCTCGGGACGGACTGACCTACGAGCAGTACTTC.